A selection of T cell receptor beta chains follows, all from one sample in a study of cytomegalovirus exposure and HLA in healthy donors. The table came from immunoSEQ multiplex PCR; TCRdb's copy has only in-frame clones and leaves some out. The sample holds about 130,000 clones, 55% to 75% seen once. Sequenced sample: PBMCs. The receptors come from a man aged 25 to 40 in good health and CMV-seropositive. Each CDR3 is given with its conserved first and last residue. A D gene is named only where the DNA matches it firmly. Size is omitted from some rows. Given values are once, few, many or a class for expanded clones.

CDR3 protein: CASSARIRGTSTGNTIYF; CDR3 DNA: TGCGCCAGCAGCGCACGGATAAGGGGTACAAGCACTGGAAACACCATATATTTT; clone size: .; V gene: TRBV4-1; J gene: TRBJ1-3; D gene: .
CDR3 protein: CASSYHRQGGNSPLHF; CDR3 DNA: TGTGCCAGCAGTTACCACAGACAGGGTGGGAATTCACCCCTCCACTTT; clone size: .; V gene: TRBV6-5; J gene: TRBJ1-6; D gene: TRBD1
CDR3 protein: CASSQTGQPEKLFF; CDR3 DNA: TGCGCCAGCAGCCAAACTGGACAACCTGAAAAACTGTTTTTT; clone size: .; V gene: TRBV4-1; J gene: TRBJ1-4; D gene: .
CDR3 protein: CASSRVGTGASSYEQYF; CDR3 DNA: TGCGCCAGCAGTCGAGTTGGGACAGGGGCGAGCTCCTACGAGCAGTACTTC; clone size: few; V gene: TRBV5-1; J gene: TRBJ2-7; D gene: TRBD1
CDR3 protein: CSVEVQVGNTEAFF; CDR3 DNA: TGCAGCGTTGAAGTCCAGGTGGGCAACACTGAAGCTTTCTTT; clone size: few; V gene: TRBV29-1; J gene: TRBJ1-1; D gene: .
CDR3 protein: CASSYRTVTDTQYF; CDR3 DNA: TGCGCCAGCAGCTACCGGACAGTGACAGATACGCAGTATTTT; clone size: few; V gene: TRBV5-1; J gene: TRBJ2-3; D gene: .
CDR3 protein: CSVEGPSGYEQYF; CDR3 DNA: TGCAGCGTTGAAGGCCCTAGCGGGTACGAGCAGTACTTC; clone size: .; V gene: TRBV29-1; J gene: TRBJ2-7; D gene: TRBD2
CDR3 protein: CASTRPGQDQQFF; CDR3 DNA: TGTGCCAGCACCCGTCCAGGACAGGATCAGCAGTTCTTC; clone size: .; V gene: TRBV6-5; J gene: TRBJ2-1; D gene: TRBD1
CDR3 protein: CASSSRGQPQHF; CDR3 DNA: TGTGCCAGCAGTTCCCGGGGACAGCCCCAGCATTTT; clone size: few; V gene: TRBV2; J gene: TRBJ1-5; D gene: .
CDR3 protein: CASSQDRGDRYQPQHF; CDR3 DNA: TGCGCCAGCAGCCAAGATCGAGGAGACAGGTATCAGCCCCAGCATTTT; clone size: .; V gene: TRBV4-3; J gene: TRBJ1-5; D gene: .
CDR3 protein: CAISASGGSPDTQYF; CDR3 DNA: TGTGCCATCAGTGCGTCGGGAGGGTCTCCAGATACGCAGTATTTT; clone size: .; V gene: TRBV10-3; J gene: TRBJ2-3; D gene: TRBD2
CDR3 protein: CASSQGQGNTEAFF; CDR3 DNA: TGTGCCAGCAGCCAGGGACAGGGGAACACTGAAGCTTTCTTT; clone size: few; V gene: TRBV11-3; J gene: TRBJ1-1; D gene: TRBD1
CDR3 protein: CASSWGGTSGQETQYF; CDR3 DNA: TGCGCCAGCAGCTGGGGGGGGACTAGCGGACAAGAGACCCAGTACTTC; clone size: .; V gene: TRBV5-1; J gene: TRBJ2-5; D gene: TRBD2
CDR3 protein: CASKGVGPSGELFF; CDR3 DNA: TGTGCCAGTAAAGGGGTCGGGCCCAGCGGGGAGCTGTTTTTT; clone size: .; V gene: TRBV19; J gene: TRBJ2-2; D gene: .
CDR3 protein: CASSRRSFQDTQYF; CDR3 DNA: TGTGCCAGCAGCCGAAGGAGCTTTCAAGATACGCAGTATTTT; clone size: once; V gene: TRBV11-2; J gene: TRBJ2-3; D gene: .
CDR3 protein: CASSSEILNEQFF; CDR3 DNA: TGCGCCAGCAGCTCGGAGATTCTGAATGAGCAGTTCTTC; clone size: .; V gene: TRBV5-1; J gene: TRBJ2-1; D gene: .
CDR3 protein: CASSGQGKNQPQHF; CDR3 DNA: TGTGCCAGCAGCGGGCAGGGGAAGAATCAGCCCCAGCATTTT; clone size: .; V gene: TRBV7-9; J gene: TRBJ1-5; D gene: .
CDR3 protein: CASSLEQGATYEQYF; CDR3 DNA: TGTGCCAGCAGTTTGGAACAGGGGGCCACCTACGAGCAGTACTTC; clone size: few; V gene: TRBV28; J gene: TRBJ2-7; D gene: TRBD1
CDR3 protein: CASSPPLRYEQYF; CDR3 DNA: TGTGCCAGTAGCCCGCCCCTGCGATACGAGCAGTACTTC; clone size: .; V gene: TRBV19; J gene: TRBJ2-7; D gene: .
CDR3 protein: CASSLALRGRADTQYF; CDR3 DNA: TGTGCCAGCAGCTTAGCCCTTAGGGGGCGAGCAGATACGCAGTATTTT; clone size: few; V gene: TRBV13; J gene: TRBJ2-3; D gene: TRBD1
CDR3 protein: CASSLTLASGSEQFF; CDR3 DNA: TGTGCCAGCAGCTTAACGTTGGCTAGCGGGAGTGAGCAGTTCTTC; clone size: .; V gene: TRBV7-9; J gene: TRBJ2-1; D gene: TRBD2
CDR3 protein: CASSRQGATNEKLFF; CDR3 DNA: TGTGCCAGCAGCAGACAGGGCGCAACTAATGAAAAACTGTTTTTT; clone size: .; V gene: TRBV7-9; J gene: TRBJ1-4; D gene: TRBD1
CDR3 protein: CASNPNRNPITDTQYF; CDR3 DNA: TGTGCCAGCAACCCTAACAGGAACCCAATCACAGATACGCAGTATTTT; clone size: .; V gene: TRBV28; J gene: TRBJ2-3; D gene: .
CDR3 protein: CASSQAVGDRGHNEQFF; CDR3 DNA: TGCGCCAGCAGCCAAGCTGTAGGGGACAGGGGGCACAATGAGCAGTTCTTC; clone size: few; V gene: TRBV4-1; J gene: TRBJ2-1; D gene: TRBD1
CDR3 protein: CASSSRPWGVDSGANVLTF; CDR3 DNA: TGTGCCAGCAGCTCTCGACCCTGGGGGGTTGACTCTGGGGCCAACGTCCTGACTTTC; clone size: .; V gene: TRBV7-9; J gene: TRBJ2-6; D gene: .
CDR3 protein: CASSSWNVLDLAEQYF; CDR3 DNA: TGTGCCAGCAGCTCATGGAACGTCCTAGACCTCGCCGAGCAGTACTTC; clone size: few; V gene: TRBV11-1; J gene: TRBJ2-7; D gene: .
CDR3 protein: CSSSYPDYEQFF; CDR3 DNA: TGTTCCAGCAGCTACCCTGACTATGAGCAGTTCTTC; clone size: once; V gene: TRBV7-9; J gene: TRBJ2-1; D gene: .
CDR3 protein: CASSRDRNYGYTF; CDR3 DNA: TGTGCCAGCAGCCGGGACAGGAACTATGGCTACACCTTC; clone size: few; V gene: TRBV7-9; J gene: TRBJ1-2; D gene: TRBD1
CDR3 protein: CASSYFLAGLQETQYF; CDR3 DNA: TGTGCCAGCAGTTACTTCCTAGCGGGCCTCCAAGAGACCCAGTACTTC; clone size: .; V gene: TRBV6-6; J gene: TRBJ2-5; D gene: TRBD2
CDR3 protein: CASSLWPGGQSYEQYF; CDR3 DNA: TGTGCCAGCAGCTTATGGCCAGGGGGACAATCCTACGAGCAGTACTTC; clone size: .; V gene: TRBV7-9; J gene: TRBJ2-7; D gene: TRBD1
CDR3 protein: CASSLSQGTLHTQYF; CDR3 DNA: TGTGCCAGCAGCTTATCCCAGGGAACGCTCCATACGCAGTATTTT; clone size: .; V gene: TRBV7-9; J gene: TRBJ2-3; D gene: .
CDR3 protein: CASSIEDGIYPRGGYTF; CDR3 DNA: TGTGCCAGTAGTATAGAGGACGGTATATACCCCAGGGGAGGCTACACCTTC; clone size: .; V gene: TRBV19; J gene: TRBJ1-2; D gene: .
CDR3 protein: CASSFGRGLGYGYTF; CDR3 DNA: TGTGCCAGCAGTTTTGGGCGGGGGCTTGGCTATGGCTACACCTTC; clone size: .; V gene: TRBV28; J gene: TRBJ1-2; D gene: .
CDR3 protein: CASSRVGQGHTDTQYF; CDR3 DNA: TGCGCCAGCAGCCGGGTGGGACAGGGTCACACAGATACGCAGTATTTT; clone size: .; V gene: TRBV4-1; J gene: TRBJ2-3; D gene: TRBD1
CDR3 protein: CASSPWGTSSYEQYF; CDR3 DNA: TGTGCCAGCAGCCCCTGGGGGACAAGCTCCTACGAGCAGTACTTC; clone size: .; V gene: TRBV28; J gene: TRBJ2-7; D gene: .